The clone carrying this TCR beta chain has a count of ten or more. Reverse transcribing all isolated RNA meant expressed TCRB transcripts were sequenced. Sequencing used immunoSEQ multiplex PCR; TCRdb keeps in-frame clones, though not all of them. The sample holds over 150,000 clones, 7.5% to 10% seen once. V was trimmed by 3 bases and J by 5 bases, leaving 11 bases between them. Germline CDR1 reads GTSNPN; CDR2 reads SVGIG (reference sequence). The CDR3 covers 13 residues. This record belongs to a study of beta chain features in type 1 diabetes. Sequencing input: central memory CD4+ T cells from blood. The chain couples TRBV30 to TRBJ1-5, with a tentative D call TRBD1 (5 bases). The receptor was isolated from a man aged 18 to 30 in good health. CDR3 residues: CAWSNIGDQPQHF. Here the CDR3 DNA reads TGTGCCTGGAGCAACATAGGGGATCAGCCCCAGCATTTT.